The source of this T cell receptor beta chain is a study of beta chain features in type 1 diabetes (dated by TCRdb to between 2018 and 2020). With regard to the full study: Mean age, gender distribution, total cell number and subset yield did not differ between patients and healthy donors. In the study, TCRB repertoires of sorted circulating CD4+ T cell subsets from recently diagnosed type 1 diabetes patients were compared with those of matched healthy donors. A total of approximately 100,000,000 sorted cells were examined across all samples, and the number of cells per subset was strongly correlated with RNA yield. Naive and central memory subsets were obtained from all 30 or so donors, but regulatory and stem cell-like memory subsets were isolated from only 8 patients and roughly 8 healthy donors.

Each donor gave one peripheral blood draw, about 110 mL on average, collected into heparinised tubes. A BD FACSAria II was used to sort naive, central memory, regulatory and stem cell-like memory CD4+ T cells with a panel that included CD45RO, CCR7, CD25, CD127, CD95 and CD27. All sorted populations exceeded 95% purity. PBMCs were separated immediately by Lymphoprep density gradient centrifugation and were stained directly, without being cultured. So that batch effects would be minimized, each experiment stained and sorted samples in pairs, pairing one healthy donor with one patient. Notes on this clone: This receptor's antigen is unknown. No base-level quality is on record; no much larger clone is a single base apart.

Results the study describes overall, beyond this receptor: Because cDNA was sequenced instead of genomic DNA, highly expressing activated cells could be over-represented, though the groups showed no difference in activation or CD3 levels. Type 1 diabetes patients showed a moderate but significant shortening of TCRB CDR3 length in all four CD4+ subsets. Fewer insertions and more nucleotide deletions at VDJ recombination sites were observed in patients with type 1 diabetes, implying thymic rearrangement abnormalities. Only small numbers of individuals were included in the HLA sub-analyses, which left unresolved whether HLA type had any influence on TCRB rearrangement. Naive, central memory and regulatory TCRB repertoires appeared to be more alike among patients than among healthy donors. Shorter templates might have been favored by PCR, but patient and control samples were amplified and corrected together, so both groups would have been affected equally by any skew.

Per the germline V gene, MGHDK is the CDR1 and SYGVNS is the CDR2. Trimming takes 9 bases from V and 7 bases from J, and the germline ends sit 18 bases apart. The CDR3 has 13 amino acids, counting the end cysteine and phenylalanine. This entry keeps only the CDR3 DNA: 39 bases, framed from base 1. The entire amount of isolated RNA was reverse transcribed using the High Capacity cDNA Reverse Transcription Kit, so the sequenced TCRB transcripts were expressed ones. Deep immunoSEQ sequencing was performed on naive, central memory and regulatory T cell samples, with an average of about 4 million total reads per sample. Sorted cells were lysed in RLT buffer, and RNA was extracted using DNase-treated RNeasy Micro or Mini kits according to cell number. To prevent cross-contamination, each cell subset was processed individually, whereas patient and healthy donor samples were processed jointly. The immunoSEQ multiplex PCR was used to amplify TCRB sequences from cDNA, generating 87-bp fragments that spanned the CDR3 region. Amplicons were sequenced on the Illumina HiSeq platform. Concerning the study's data processing: Synthetic template baselines were used to correct PCR bias computationally, reads within Hamming distance 2 were collapsed, and singletons that could not be merged were discarded. Reads were aligned against IMGT to assign V, D and J genes, CDR3 length and insertions or deletions at six rearrangement sites. Within each subset, clonotype counts were normalized to sorted cell number, and only after that were true diversity and Gini coefficients computed with the tcR R package. Repertoire sharing was quantified using the overlap coefficient calculated on TCRB nucleotide sequences. TCRdb took over this immuneACCESS table, retaining in-frame rearrangements with V and J assigned. Such tables are incomplete; in checked studies, under half of the missing clones stem from an unresolved V gene, and the remainder is unexplained. The V and J calls and clone size were taken over from that table, and D and trimming were inferred from the DNA. The sample table contains roughly 300,000 clones; only one count was recorded for around 9% of them. Roughly 1% of the sample is taken by the ten largest.

The source material was central memory CD4+ T cells from blood. The chain is made from TRBV25-1 and TRBJ2-5; TRBD2 might be the D gene, on 5 matching bases. The receptor's source is a man aged 25 to 45 with type 1 diabetes. The CDR3 region reads CASPGFHRRTQYF. The nucleotide sequence is given as TGTGCCAGTCCGGGGTTTCACCGGCGGACCCAGTACTTC.